The next 22 T cell receptor beta chains were all read from a single sample in a study of post-analysis software for immune sequencing data (dated by TCRdb to 2015 to 2017). The library was prepared using PCR. The sequencer listed for this sample is Illumina HiSeq 2500. Unique molecular identifiers were incorporated into TCR beta cDNA libraries to reduce PCR and sequencing biases. The raw public reads went through TCRdb reprocessing: fastp at Q25, MiXCR clone calling, in-frame beta chains kept. Duplicate CDR3 protein sequences are folded into a single record with the most common DNA and genes. In this sample the table shows about 160,000 distinct CDR3 sequences, under 40% of which occur a single time. The leading ten clones occupy 25% to 30% of the sample. This specimen's time point label, interpreted: second blood draw from one MS patient after hematopoietic stem cell transplantation. Material: blood, obtained after autologous hematopoietic stem cell transplantation. Receptor source: a girl between 5 and 17 years old with multiple sclerosis. Donor details come from another sample of the same person, matched by shared clones.

The V and J genes are TRBV30 and TRBJ2-5, with 8 bases that match TRBD2. In germline, CDR1 is GTSNPN, CDR2 SVGIG (reference sequence). This CDR3 has 14 residues. J was trimmed by 5 bases and V by 4 bases; bases with no gene match: 9. CDR3 region: CAWTTSSGSETQYF. The CDR3 DNA follows: TGTGCCTGGACTACGTCCAGCGGGAGTGAGACCCAGTACTTC.

The CDR3 here is CASSSVRGREGDKQYF. CDR3 coding DNA: TGTGCCAGCAGTTCCGTCCGGGGGCGGGAGGGCGACAAGCAGTACTTC. This chain links TRBV6-5 with TRBJ2-7, with 9 positions matching TRBD2. V gave up 4 bases and J gave up 8 bases; unmatched junction bases: 15. The CDR3 consists of 16 residues. From germline, CDR1 is MNHEY and CDR2 SVGAGI.

This clonotype appeared a few times. The genes are TRBV7-8 and TRBJ2-1, with D tentatively TRBD2 (6 bases). The CDR3 is 15 amino acids. CDR1 and CDR2 (germline): SGHVS, FQNEAQ. V lost 5 bases and J lost 4, with 15 bases in between. As DNA, the CDR3 is TGTGCCAGCAGCGGACCCGGGACTCTTTACAATGAGCAGTTCTTC. Amino acid sequence: CASSGPGTLYNEQFF.

The chain combines TRBV7-2 with TRBJ2-1; 13 bases map to TRBD2. The V gene's germline CDR1 is SGHTA and CDR2 FQGNSA. V lost 5 bases to trimming and J lost 7 bases; unmatched junction nucleotides: 8. The CDR3 extends over 16 amino acids. Here the CDR3 DNA reads TGTGCCAGCAGCCTCCCCCGGACTAGCGGGAGAAATGAGCAGTTCTTC. Encoded protein: CASSLPRTSGRNEQFF.

Comment on this clonotype: This clone may be a read error of a much larger clone one base away. This rearrangement joins TRBV7-9 to TRBJ2-7; either TRBD1 or TRBD2 may supply D (5 bases each). The DNA end is a closer match to TRBJ2-5, so the J assignment may be wrong. Germline CDR1 is SEHNR and CDR2 is FQNEAQ (reference sequence). The CDR3 extends over 15 amino acids. CDR3 nucleotide sequence: TGTGCCAGCAGCCGCCGAGGGGACGCCGTCCGGACCCAGTACTTC. Amino acids: CASSRRGDAVRTQYF.

This clonotype has more than one count but fewer than ten. The V and J genes are TRBV6-5 and TRBJ2-1, with 7 bases identical to TRBD1. Unmatched junction bases numbered 12, after V lost 5 bases and J lost 5 bases. The CDR3 contains 16 residues. Germline V CDR1 and CDR2: MNHEY, SVGAGI. The CDR3 sequence is CASSPTPADRDNEQFF. DNA for the CDR3: TGTGCCAGCAGTCCGACCCCTGCTGACAGGGACAATGAGCAGTTCTTC.

This chain uses TRBV9 with TRBJ2-2; tentatively, D is TRBD2 (5 bases). Germline loops: CDR1 SGDLS, CDR2 YYNGEE. This CDR3 is 15 amino acids long. Trimming shortened V by 0 bases and J by 6 bases, and 12 bases separated the two germline ends. The CDR3 here is CASSVASNRAGELFF. CDR3 nucleotide sequence: TGTGCCAGCAGCGTAGCTAGCAATCGGGCCGGGGAGCTGTTTTTT. Filled out from reference TRBV9 and TRBJ2-2, the complete variable domain reads DSGVTQTPKHLITATGQRVTLRCSPRSGDLSVYWYQQSLDQGLQFLIQYYNGEERAKGNILERFSAQQFPDLHSELNLSSLELGDSALYFCASSVASNRAGELFFGEGSRLTVL.

This clonotype was counted a single time. The gene calls are TRBV4-2 and TRBJ2-7; tentative D call: TRBD2 (6 bases). CDR1 and CDR2 from the germline V gene are LGHNA and YNFKEQ. The V end lost 0 bases, the J end lost 7 bases, and 19 bases lay between the germline ends. This CDR3 region has 16 residues. The CDR3 DNA reads as TGTGCCAGCAGCCAAGAGCCCGGGAGCGGTTACAATGAGCAGTACTTC. It translates to CASSQEPGSGYNEQYF.

The chain uses TRBV7-3 and TRBJ2-2; 9 nucleotides agree with TRBD1. CDR3 length: 14 amino acids. Per germline, CDR1 SGHTA and CDR2 FQGTGA. V shed 5 bases and J 5 bases; nucleotides not matched to a gene: 3. CDR3 region: CASSPDRGTGELFF. The CDR3 bases are TGTGCCAGCAGCCCTGACAGGGGGACCGGGGAGCTGTTTTTT.

This clonotype was picked up many times. This chain links TRBV5-1 with TRBJ2-3; a possible D gene is TRBD1 (5 bases). The CDR3 covers 14 residues. Between the trimmed V and J ends, which lost 1 base and 0 bases, there was a span of 6 bases. Germline CDR1 is SGHRS and CDR2 is YFSETQ. The CDR3 spells CASSLQGSTDTQYF. The CDR3 DNA reads TGCGCCAGCAGCTTGCAGGGCAGCACAGATACGCAGTATTTT.

This clonotype appeared a few times. The chain has TRBV6-1 and TRBJ1-5; the D gene is possibly TRBD1 (5 bases). Germline lookup yields CDR1 MNHNS and CDR2 SASEGT. Deletions cut 2 bases from V and 2 bases from J, with 13 bases between. The CDR3 is 16 amino acids. DNA for the CDR3: TGTGCCAGCAGTGAAAATTCACAGGTCCGCAATCAGCCCCAGCATTTT. Encoded protein: CASSENSQVRNQPQHF.

The gene calls are TRBV6-5 and TRBJ1-1; no firm D call. CDR1 is MNHEY and CDR2 is SVGAGI in the germline V gene. Deletions cut 7 bases from V and 4 bases from J, with 16 bases between. The length of the CDR3 is 14 residues. The CDR3: CASMDGQAGTEAFF. CDR3 in DNA: TGTGCCAGCATGGATGGGCAGGCCGGCACTGAAGCTTTCTTT.

The rearrangement links TRBV7-9 to TRBJ1-4, with 8 bases lining up with TRBD1. Trimming removed 5 bases from V and 7 bases from J; junction bases left unmatched: 6. CDR3 length: 14 amino acids. The germline V gene encodes CDR1 SEHNR and CDR2 FQNEAQ (reference sequence). The CDR3 reads CASSVGQEIEKLFF. In DNA form, the CDR3 reads TGTGCCAGCAGCGTGGGACAGGAAATTGAAAAACTGTTTTTT.

This chain links TRBV27 with TRBJ1-2, with D possibly matching TRBD1 (5 bases). The CDR3 is 14 amino acids. CDR1 and CDR2 (germline): MNHEY, SMNVEV (reference sequence). V was trimmed by 5 bases and J by 2 bases, leaving 12 bases between them. The chain's CDR3 is CASSQQGGNYGYTF. CDR3 nucleotides: TGTGCCAGCAGTCAGCAGGGAGGAAACTATGGCTACACCTTC.

The chain carries TRBV14 and TRBJ1-2; weak D call: TRBD1 (5 bases). The germline CDR1 and CDR2 sequences are SGHDN and FVKESK. The V gene lost 1 base and the J gene lost 7 bases, with 13 bases spanning the gap. This CDR3 spans 14 amino acids. CDR3 in amino acids: CASSQVGRGPGYTF. In DNA form, the CDR3 reads TGTGCCAGCAGCCAAGTTGGGAGGGGTCCTGGCTACACCTTC.

The sample holds a few counts of this clonotype. This rearrangement joins TRBV9 to TRBJ2-7, with D perhaps TRBD2 (7 bases). V was cut by 6 bases and J by 4 bases, with 14 bases left in between. The CDR3 extends over 13 amino acids. The germline V gene has CDR1 SGDLS and CDR2 YYNGEE. CDR3 DNA sequence: TGTGCCAGCATTGCGGGGGCAGGATACGAGCAGTACTTC. The encoded protein is CASIAGAGYEQYF.

The rearrangement joins TRBV11-3 to TRBJ1-5, with D perhaps TRBD1 (5 bases). Trimming shortened V by 3 bases and J by 4 bases, and 7 bases separated the two germline ends. CDR3 size: 13 residues. The V gene's germline CDR1 is SGHNT and CDR2 YENEEA. CDR3 in amino acids: CASSLGDNQPQHF. The DNA of the CDR3 is TGTGCCAGCAGCTTGGGGGATAATCAGCCCCAGCATTTT.

This sequence joins TRBV28 and TRBJ2-7; TRBD1 might be the D (6 bases). V dropped 7 bases and J dropped 5 bases, with 15 bases sitting between them. This CDR3 contains 13 residues. From germline, CDR1 is MDHEN and CDR2 SYDVKM. CDR3 nucleotides: TGTGCCAGCACCTGGCAGGGGCGGGACGAGCAGTACTTC. It yields the protein CASTWQGRDEQYF.

This clonotype was counted only a few times. This sequence joins TRBV20-1 and TRBJ1-2, with no clear D. The CDR3 totals 13 residues. Trimming cost V 0 bases and J 4 bases, with 9 bases left between them. The germline gives CDR1 DFQATT, CDR2 SNEGSKA (reference sequence). The CDR3 spells CSARDGQTYGYTF. The CDR3 coding sequence is TGCAGTGCTAGAGATGGTCAGACCTATGGCTACACCTTC.

There are a few counts of this clonotype. V gene TRBV7-3 combines with J gene TRBJ2-1, with TRBD2 matching over 14 bases. The CDR3 has 15 residues. V gave up 2 bases and J gave up 9 bases; unmatched junction bases: 3. Germline values: CDR1 SGHTA, CDR2 FQGTGA. As DNA, the CDR3 is TGTGCCAGCAGCTTAGGGACTAGCGGGAGCGGTGAGCAGTTCTTC. It specifies CASSLGTSGSGEQFF.

The CDR3 nucleotides read TGTGCCAGCAGTCCTCTAGCGGGAGTTGGCGAGCAGTACTTC. This sequence encodes CASSPLAGVGEQYF. The chain employs TRBV6-6 and TRBJ2-7; 10 positions match TRBD2. With V trimmed by 5 bases and J by 6 bases, 7 bases remained unmatched. CDR1 is MNHNY, CDR2 SVGAGI, per germline (reference sequence). The CDR3 runs to 14 residues.

The J gene is TRBJ2-1, the V gene TRBV6-6; possible D gene TRBD2, 6 bases. V was pared by 4 bases and J by 0 bases, with 10 bases between. The CDR3 runs 15 residues. Germline V gene sequence: CDR1 MNHNY, CDR2 SVGAGI (reference sequence). CDR3 sequence reads: CASSSGTFSYNEQFF. The CDR3 DNA sequence: TGTGCCAGCAGTTCCGGGACTTTCTCCTACAATGAGCAGTTCTTC.